The next 18 T cell receptor beta chains were all read from a single sample in a study of cytomegalovirus exposure and HLA in healthy donors. Primers: 60 Vbeta forward and 13 Jbeta reverse. The table came from immunoSEQ multiplex PCR; TCRdb's copy has only in-frame clones and leaves some out. The data hold 200,000 or so clones, with about four fifths observed a single time. The sequenced sample consisted of PBMCs. These receptors originate from a woman younger than 45 in good health and CMV-seropositive.

The chain employs TRBV13 and TRBJ1-1; possible D gene TRBD1, 6 bases. CDR3 size: 13 residues. Germline V gene lookup returns CDR1 PRHDT and CDR2 FYEKMQ (reference sequence). V was pared by 4 bases and J by 3 bases, with 9 bases between. CDR3 sequence: CASSSRGYTEAFF. In DNA, the CDR3 is TGTGCCAGCAGCTCCAGGGGCTACACTGAAGCTTTCTTT.

The rearrangement joins TRBV10-3 to TRBJ1-1; possibly TRBD1 for D (5 bases). The CDR3 consists of 14 residues. Trimming left V 4 bases short and J 5 bases short, with 14 bases between. CDR1 and CDR2 from the germline V gene are ENHRY and SYGVKD. CDR3 nucleotides: TGTGCCATCAGTGTTTTAGGGGCCGAAACTGAAGCTTTCTTT. Amino acids: CAISVLGAETEAFF.

This chain connects TRBV25-1 to TRBJ2-5, with 7 bases identical to TRBD1. There are 14 residues in the CDR3. V was clipped by 6 bases and J by 9 bases; unmatched bases: 13. The germline CDR1 and CDR2 sequences are MGHDK and SYGVNS. CDR3 nucleotide sequence: TGTGCCAGCAGCTTCGGGACAGCCAAGATTCCCCAGTACTTC. Its translation is CASSFGTAKIPQYF.

CDR3 bases: TGTGCCAGCGGCCGTCACTCTGGGGCCAACGTCCTGACTTTC. Translation: CASGRHSGANVLTF. The V call is TRBV6-5, the J call TRBJ2-6; D gene ambiguous. CDR1 and CDR2 (germline): MNHEY, SVGAGI. V lost 8 bases and J lost 0, with 8 bases in between. This CDR3 contains 14 residues.

V and J are TRBV9 and TRBJ2-7; the match to TRBD2 covers 9 bases. The V and J ends lost 0 bases and 2 bases, in that order; junction bases with no gene match: 3. This CDR3 comprises 15 residues. From germline, CDR1 is SGDLS and CDR2 YYNGEE. The CDR3 region is CASSVGTSVPYEQYF. CDR3 nucleotide sequence: TGTGCCAGCAGCGTAGGGACTAGCGTACCCTACGAGCAGTACTTC.

This clone is a singleton in its sample. The chain carries TRBV6-6 and TRBJ2-5; 7 positions match TRBD1. This CDR3 is built from 15 residues. Trimming removed 4 bases from V and 5 bases from J; junction bases left unmatched: 10. Germline CDR1 reads MNHNY; CDR2 reads SVGAGI (reference sequence). The CDR3 nucleotides read TGTGCCAGCAGTTCCCCGGGACAGAATATGGAGACCCAGTACTTC. Protein product: CASSSPGQNMETQYF.

The chain carries TRBV5-1 and TRBJ2-5; D might be TRBD1 (5 bases). The end of the DNA aligns better with TRBJ2-7, so the J call may be wrong. Germline CDR1 SGHRS, CDR2 YFSETQ. The CDR3 totals 13 residues. The CDR3 sequence is CASSAMTAYEQYF. DNA for the CDR3: TGCGCCAGCAGCGCGATGACAGCTTACGAGCAGTACTTC.

The chain has TRBV19 and TRBJ1-5, with a tentative D call TRBD1 (6 bases). This CDR3 is 15 amino acids long. Germline V CDR1 and CDR2: LNHDA, SQIVND (reference sequence). V lost 3 bases, J lost 6 bases, and 15 bases lay in between. The CDR3 DNA is TGTGCCAGTAGTATGAAACCAGGGGCGGCTCAGCCCCAGCATTTT. It specifies CASSMKPGAAQPQHF.

This clone occurred once. The chain employs TRBV11-2 and TRBJ1-4; a weak D match, TRBD1 (6 bases). CDR1 is SGHAT and CDR2 is FQNNGV in the germline V gene. Trimming cost V 4 bases and J 7 bases, with 13 bases left between them. The CDR3 is 14 amino acids. The CDR3 bases are TGTGCCAGCAGCTACAGGGCAGTGGCTGAAAAACTGTTTTTT. This translates into CASSYRAVAEKLFF.

The chain recombines TRBV5-4 with TRBJ2-1; 10 bases map to TRBD2. This CDR3 region has 18 residues. Germline-derived CDR1 and CDR2 are SGHNT and YYREEE (reference sequence). The ends lost 0 bases at V and 3 bases at J; junction bases unmatched: 9. Here the CDR3 reads CASSLGGFSGGNYNEQFF. The CDR3 DNA reads as TGTGCCAGCAGCTTGGGAGGATTTAGCGGGGGGAACTACAATGAGCAGTTCTTC. Variable domain in full (rest from reference TRBV5-4 and TRBJ2-1): ETGVTQSPTHLIKTRGQQVTLRCSSQSGHNTVSWYQQALGQGPQFIFQYYREEENGRGNFPPRFSGLQFPNYSSELNVNALELDDSALYLCASSLGGFSGGNYNEQFFGPGTRLTVL.

The V call is TRBV7-9, the J call TRBJ1-2; 9 bases are a match to TRBD1. CDR3 size: 15 residues. The V segment lost 5 bases and the J segment 3 bases; nucleotides outside the gene matches: 7. Germline V gives CDR1 SEHNR, CDR2 FQNEAQ (reference sequence). CDR3 nucleotide sequence: TGTGCCAGCAGCCCCCCGACAGGGGGTTACTATGGCTACACCTTC. It codes for CASSPPTGGYYGYTF.

This clone has just a few counts. The chain combines TRBV7-9 with TRBJ1-3; the match to TRBD1 covers 10 bases. The CDR3 sequence is 15 residues long. V lost 5 bases and J lost 4; bases outside the gene matches: 5. CDR1 SEHNR and CDR2 FQNEAQ come from the germline V gene (reference sequence). CDR3 DNA: TGTGCCAGCAGCCCAGAGACAGGGGGCGGAAACACCATATATTTT. Translated: CASSPETGGGNTIYF.

The chain recombines TRBV9 with TRBJ1-5; D not resolved. The CDR3 is 13 residues long. The germline V and J ends were trimmed by 4 bases and 6 bases, with 11 bases remaining between them. Germline lookup yields CDR1 SGDLS and CDR2 YYNGEE. CDR3 residues: CASSPERGQPQHF. The CDR3 region has the DNA TGTGCCAGCAGCCCAGAGAGAGGTCAGCCCCAGCATTTT.

The chain links TRBV6-1 to TRBJ2-5; 9 bases map to TRBD1. The CDR3 extends over 13 amino acids. From germline, CDR1 is MNHNS and CDR2 SASEGT. V lost 5 bases and J lost 5; bases outside the gene matches: 3. The chain's CDR3 is CASSRDRVETQYF. The CDR3 nucleotides read TGTGCCAGCAGTAGGGACAGGGTGGAGACCCAGTACTTC.

The J gene is TRBJ2-7, the V gene TRBV7-6; 14 nucleotides line up with TRBD2. Germline V lookup: CDR1 SGHVS, CDR2 FNYEAQ. This CDR3 region has 16 residues. Losses at the gene ends were 5 bases for V and 4 bases for J; bases not matched to a gene: 7. CDR3 bases: TGTGCCAGCAGCGTAGGGACTAGCGGGGGTTTATACGAGCAGTACTTC. It specifies CASSVGTSGGLYEQYF.

The chain couples TRBV4-3 to TRBJ2-2; 7 bases are a match to TRBD1. J gave up 4 bases and V 0 bases, and 2 bases lay outside the gene matches. Germline-derived CDR1 and CDR2 are LGHNA and YSLEER. CDR3 size: 15 residues. The CDR3 sequence is CASSQEGTATGELFF. The CDR3 nucleotides are TGCGCCAGCAGCCAAGAAGGGACAGCCACCGGGGAGCTGTTTTTT.

This chain links TRBV10-2 with TRBJ1-4, with TRBD1 matching 8 bases. This CDR3 is built from 14 residues. Germline-derived CDR1 and CDR2 are WSHSY and SAAADI. V shed 7 bases and J 8 bases; nucleotides not matched to a gene: 9. The CDR3 coding sequence is TGCGCCAGCAACGACAGGGGAAGGCTGGAAAAACTGTTTTTT. Its protein product is CASNDRGRLEKLFF.

In its sample, this clone was seen once. The V gene is TRBV28, the J gene TRBJ2-5, with D perhaps matching TRBD2 (6 bases). With the DNA end fitting TRBJ2-7 better, the J assignment may be wrong. Germline V gene lookup returns CDR1 MDHEN and CDR2 SYDVKM. The CDR3 consists of 11 residues. The CDR3 nucleotides are TGTGCTTCGACTAGTATCCACGAGCAGTACTTC. This encodes CASTSIHEQYF.